This T cell receptor (beta chain) was documented in a study of shared clonotypes between healthy human individuals. Study as a whole: There were three CD4 naive, three CD4 memory, two CD8 naive and one CD8 memory plates per donor. Study findings and constraints: Naive CD4 clonotype sharing across a few donors was 5% to 6%. Larger richness was generally estimated for naive than memory subsets.

In the authors' workflow: For the immunoSEQ data, sequences were junction-only without quality scores, so filtering differed. Sequencing was performed with immunoSEQ multiplex PCR; in TCRdb, only in-frame clones are kept and a portion is missing. The DNA was the basis for D and trimming; V, J and clone size are from that table. The sample yields 2 million to 2.5 million clones, 85% to 95% seen once. For this clone: Its antigen is unidentified.

V was pared by 4 bases and J by 3 bases, with 5 bases of the junction left unmatched. CDR1 SQVTM and CDR2 ANQGSEA come from the germline V gene. The CDR3 consists of 13 residues. The chain links TRBV29-1 to TRBJ2-7, with TRBD1 matching 8 bases. The clonotype originates from a man between 18 and 29 years old in good health. Some clones in this sample may be carry-over from other donors' samples. Sample: naive CD4+ T cells from PBMCs. Indicated subset: CD45RA+ positively selected. The CDR3 protein is CSVAQGAVYEQYF. The CDR3 DNA is TGCAGCGTTGCCCAGGGGGCAGTCTACGAGCAGTACTTC.